The 21 T cell receptor beta chains given below trace back to one sample, sequenced in a study of OX40 agonist ivuxolimab in advanced cancers. The library was produced with the immunoSEQ multiplex PCR assay. The immuneACCESS repertoire file appears here via TCRdb, limited to in-frame rearrangements. These files lack a portion of the clones; in checked studies, under half of the deficit traces to unresolved V genes, and the cause of the others is not known. Here the sample has about 61,000 clones; around nine tenths occur a single time. Roughly 0.6% of the sample goes to the ten largest clones. The sequenced sample was CD4+ or CD8+ T cells sorted from blood, obtained in a trial of the OX40 agonist ivuxolimab. The receptors derive from an adult with an advanced solid tumor such as melanoma, head and neck, liver or kidney cancer.

In this sample, this clone turned up a few times. The chain employs TRBV10-1 and TRBJ1-1; D ambiguous. The CDR3 is 13 residues long. Trimming removed 0 bases at V and 3 bases at J, with 5 bases between. Germline lookup yields CDR1 WNHNN and CDR2 SYGVQD (reference sequence). The DNA of the CDR3 is TGCGCCAGCAGTGAGTCGACGTACACTGAAGCTTTCTTT. It is translated as CASSESTYTEAFF.

This rearrangement joins TRBV19 to TRBJ2-2; 9 bases map to TRBD2. The junction had 7 bases not matched to a gene; V was cut back by 6 bases and J by 2 bases. The CDR3 extends over 16 amino acids. The germline CDR1 and CDR2 sequences are LNHDA and SQIVND (reference sequence). CDR3 residues: CASRGASGANTGELFF. The CDR3 DNA reads TGTGCCAGTAGAGGGGCTAGCGGGGCTAACACCGGGGAGCTGTTTTTT.

This clone was seen more than once but under ten times. V is TRBV30 and J is TRBJ1-2; TRBD1 might be the D (6 bases). V was clipped by 2 bases and J by 4 bases, with 17 bases between them. The CDR3 loop spans 15 amino acids. CDR1 is GTSNPN, CDR2 SVGIG, per germline (reference sequence). CDR3 protein: CAWSPPGGPGYGYTF. CDR3 nucleotide sequence: TGTGCCTGGAGTCCACCTGGGGGGCCGGGCTATGGCTACACCTTC.

The chain combines TRBV11-2 with TRBJ1-4; D perhaps matches TRBD1 (5 bases). Trimming removed 0 bases from V and 7 bases from J, with 15 bases in between. The CDR3 is 16 residues long. Germline assignment: CDR1 SGHAT and CDR2 FQNNGV. The CDR3 here is CASSLDLSGAGEKLFF. The DNA for the CDR3 is TGTGCCAGCAGCTTAGATCTATCTGGGGCTGGTGAAAAACTGTTTTTT.

V is TRBV5-4 and J is TRBJ2-3, with D perhaps TRBD2 (6 bases). The CDR3 has 15 residues. Trimming left V 4 bases short and J 0 bases short, with 12 bases between. The germline CDR1 and CDR2 sequences are SGHNT and YYREEE (reference sequence). Written as DNA, the CDR3 is TGTGCCAGCAGCAATGGGACTCGCAGCACAGATACGCAGTATTTT. Protein: CASSNGTRSTDTQYF.

This clone was seen only a few times. The chain is built from TRBV11-2 and TRBJ2-7; D is unclear. CDR1 and CDR2 (germline): SGHAT, FQNNGV. The CDR3 contains 13 residues. Trimming removed 1 base at V and 0 bases at J, with 4 bases between. In DNA, the CDR3 is TGTGCCAGCAGCTTAGGCACCTCCTACGAGCAGTACTTC. This gives the protein CASSLGTSYEQYF.

This chain uses TRBV27 with TRBJ2-3; D perhaps matches TRBD1 (6 bases). V dropped 2 bases and J dropped 4 bases, with 16 bases sitting between them. CDR3 length equals 16 residues. The germline CDR1 and CDR2 sequences are MNHEY and SMNVEV (reference sequence). In nucleotides, the CDR3 is TGTGCCAGCAGTTTACGAGTGGGCAGGGGATCAGATACGCAGTATTTT. As protein: CASSLRVGRGSDTQYF.

Only one count was recorded for this clone. The chain joins TRBV6-6 to TRBJ2-5; D may be TRBD2 (5 bases). The CDR3 spans 14 residues. CDR1 and CDR2 from the germline V gene are MNHNY and SVGAGI (reference sequence). Deletions cut 7 bases from V and 5 bases from J, with 17 bases between. The CDR3 spells CASTKVEGGETQYF. The CDR3 DNA reads TGTGCCAGCACCAAGGTAGAGGGTGGGGAGACCCAGTACTTC.

This chain joins TRBV5-1 and TRBJ2-7, with 12 positions matching TRBD2. Looked up from germline, CDR1 is SGHRS and CDR2 is YFSETQ. This CDR3 contains 15 residues. J lost 2 bases, V lost 3 bases, and 3 bases had no gene match. The CDR3 nucleotides read TGCGCCAGCAGCTCCGGACTAGCGGGACCCTACGAGCAGTACTTC. Its translation: CASSSGLAGPYEQYF.

The rearrangement joins TRBV4-3 to TRBJ1-3; 8 nucleotides agree with TRBD1. This CDR3 region has 17 residues. After removal of 4 bases from V and 0 bases from J, the junction contained 8 bases not matched to a gene. CDR1 is LGHNA and CDR2 is YSLEER in the germline V gene. This CDR3 is CASSPSDRASSGNTIYF. The CDR3 bases are TGCGCCAGCAGCCCTTCGGACAGGGCAAGCTCTGGAAACACCATATATTTT.

This clone was recorded only once. The CDR3: CASSPGLSNTGELFF. CDR3 sequence (DNA): TGTGCCAGCAGCCCGGGACTGTCGAACACCGGGGAGCTGTTTTTT. The J gene is TRBJ2-2, the V gene TRBV7-2; the D gene is possibly TRBD2 (6 bases). The CDR3 consists of 15 residues. Germline values: CDR1 SGHTA, CDR2 FQGNSA. With 5 bases removed from V and 0 bases from J, the gap between germline ends came to 10 bases.

The rearrangement links TRBV5-1 to TRBJ1-1; D might be TRBD1 (5 bases). This CDR3 has 17 amino acids. Germline CDR1 and CDR2: SGHRS and YFSETQ. V was clipped by 4 bases and J by 1 base, with 20 bases between them. The CDR3: CASSPGLGLQENTEAFF. Here the CDR3 DNA reads TGCGCCAGCAGCCCGGGATTGGGATTACAGGAGAACACTGAAGCTTTCTTT.

A single count supports this clone. V and J are TRBV5-4 and TRBJ2-3, with 10 bases aligning to TRBD2. V shed 5 bases and J 1 base; nucleotides not matched to a gene: 4. The germline gives CDR1 SGHNT, CDR2 YYREEE (reference sequence). The CDR3 spans 15 residues. The CDR3 loop reads CASRDGTSGTDTQYF. CDR3 nucleotides: TGTGCCAGCAGAGACGGGACTAGCGGCACAGATACGCAGTATTTT.

The rearrangement uses TRBV16 and TRBJ1-1; maybe TRBD1 (6 bases). CDR3 length: 14 residues. The germline gives CDR1 KGHSY, CDR2 FQNENV. The V end lost 4 bases, the J end lost 1 base, and 10 bases lay between the germline ends. The CDR3 DNA reads TGTGCCAGCAGCCGATTACAGGGGAACACTGAAGCTTTCTTT. The encoded protein is CASSRLQGNTEAFF.

The chain has TRBV28 and TRBJ1-2; a weak D match, TRBD1 (6 bases). V lost 4 bases, J lost 7 bases, and 19 bases lay in between. The CDR3 runs 15 residues. Germline loops: CDR1 MDHEN, CDR2 SYDVKM. The CDR3 loop reads CASSSIIQGFGGYTF. The CDR3 DNA follows: TGTGCCAGCAGTTCGATAATACAGGGATTTGGTGGCTACACCTTC.

This rearrangement joins TRBV11-3 to TRBJ1-4, with D perhaps matching TRBD1 (5 bases). The CDR3 extends over 16 amino acids. Germline CDR1 is SGHNT and CDR2 is YENEEA. Trimming took 1 base from V and 0 from J, leaving 9 bases between them. The CDR3 loop is CASSLVGTSTNEKLFF. CDR3 coding DNA: TGTGCCAGCAGCTTAGTCGGGACTTCAACTAATGAAAAACTGTTTTTT.

The CDR3 DNA follows: TGCGCCAGCAGCTTGGCGGGCGCCGCCTACGAGCAGTACTTC. Protein sequence: CASSLAGAAYEQYF. This chain joins TRBV5-1 and TRBJ2-7; D is undetermined. Germline lookup yields CDR1 SGHRS and CDR2 YFSETQ. The germline V and J ends were trimmed by 0 bases and 2 bases, with 9 bases remaining between them. The CDR3 consists of 14 residues.

The chain uses TRBV5-1 and TRBJ1-1, with D hard to call. CDR1 SGHRS and CDR2 YFSETQ come from the germline V gene. Trimming removed 5 bases at V and 4 bases at J, with 12 bases between. This CDR3 region has 13 residues. CDR3: CASSPRVPTEAFF. The CDR3 nucleotides are TGCGCCAGCAGTCCGAGGGTGCCCACTGAAGCTTTCTTT.

V and J are TRBV6-5 and TRBJ1-5, with D perhaps matching TRBD1 (6 bases). The germline V gene encodes CDR1 MNHEY and CDR2 SVGAGI. CDR3 length: 14 amino acids. Trimming took 6 bases from V and 6 from J, leaving 15 bases between them. As DNA, the CDR3 is TGTGCCAGCAGACCCACAGGGATAGGTCAGCCCCAGCATTTT. Translating it yields CASRPTGIGQPQHF.

J is TRBJ1-5 and V is TRBV19; the D is unclear. Germline-derived CDR1 and CDR2 are LNHDA and SQIVND (reference sequence). Trimming stripped 2 bases from V and 6 bases from J, with 17 bases between. The CDR3 consists of 16 residues. CDR3 sequence reads: CASSITSSGGVQPQHF. The CDR3 DNA reads TGTGCCAGTAGTATAACGTCGTCGGGCGGTGTTCAGCCCCAGCATTTT.

V usage is TRBV4-1 and J usage is TRBJ2-1, with D perhaps being TRBD1 or TRBD2 (5 bases each). The CDR3 runs to 17 residues. V gave up 1 base and J gave up 0 bases, with 13 bases separating them. The germline V gene encodes CDR1 MGHRA and CDR2 YSYEKL. The CDR3 DNA reads as TGCGCCAGCAGCCAAGGTGGGGGTGTCGGCTCCTACAATGAGCAGTTCTTC. Protein sequence: CASSQGGGVGSYNEQFF.